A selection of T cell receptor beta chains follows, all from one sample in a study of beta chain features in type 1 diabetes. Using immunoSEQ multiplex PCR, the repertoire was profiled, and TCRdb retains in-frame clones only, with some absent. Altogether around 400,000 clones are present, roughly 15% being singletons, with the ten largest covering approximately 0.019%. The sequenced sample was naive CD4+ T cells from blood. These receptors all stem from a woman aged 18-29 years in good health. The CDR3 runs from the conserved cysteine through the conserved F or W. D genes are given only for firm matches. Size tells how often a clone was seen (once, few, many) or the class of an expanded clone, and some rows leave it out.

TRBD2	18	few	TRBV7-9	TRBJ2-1	CASSPRSFERGSYNEQFF	TGTGCCAGCAGCCCCCGGTCGTTCGAGCGGGGGAGTTACAATGAGCAGTTCTTC
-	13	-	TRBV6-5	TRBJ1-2	CASSYPDRGGYTF	TGTGCCAGCAGTTATCCAGATCGGGGTGGCTACACCTTC
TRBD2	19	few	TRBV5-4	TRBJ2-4	CASSSIRSSGRANQNIQYF	TGTGCCAGCAGCTCGATTCGTTCTAGCGGGAGGGCCAATCAAAACATTCAGTACTTC
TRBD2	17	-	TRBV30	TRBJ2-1	CAWKLTRSSGDYNEQFF	TGTGCCTGGAAGCTTACCCGGTCTAGCGGAGATTACAATGAGCAGTTCTTC
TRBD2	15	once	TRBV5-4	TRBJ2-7	CASSSGLAKTYEQYF	TGTGCCAGCAGCTCGGGACTAGCGAAAACCTACGAGCAGTACTTC
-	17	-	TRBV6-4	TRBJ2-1	CASSPASLAVWDNEQFF	TGTGCCAGCAGTCCCGCTTCACTGGCGGTATGGGACAATGAGCAGTTCTTC
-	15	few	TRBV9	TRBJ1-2	CASSVAPTADYGYTF	TGTGCCAGCAGCGTAGCCCCGACAGCAGACTATGGCTACACCTTC
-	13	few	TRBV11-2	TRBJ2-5	CASSLQRLQTQYF	TGTGCCAGCAGCTTACAGCGGTTACAGACCCAGTACTTC
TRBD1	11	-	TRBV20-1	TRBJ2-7	CSAPDRREQYF	TGCAGTGCTCCGGACAGGCGCGAGCAGTACTTC
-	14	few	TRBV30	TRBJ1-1	CAWIRTALNTEAFF	TGTGCCTGGATTAGGACAGCACTGAACACTGAAGCTTTCTTT
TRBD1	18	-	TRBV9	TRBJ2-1	CASSVGRVRDRTGNEQFF	TGTGCCAGCAGCGTAGGAAGGGTTCGGGACAGAACGGGCAATGAGCAGTTCTTC
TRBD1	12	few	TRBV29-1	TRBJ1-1	CSVERTGEPAFF	TGCAGCGTTGAACGGACAGGGGAACCGGCTTTCTTT
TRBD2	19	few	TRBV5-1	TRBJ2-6	CASSLVGTSGNSGANVLTF	TGCGCCAGCAGCTTGGTTGGGACTAGCGGGAACTCTGGGGCCAACGTCCTGACTTTC
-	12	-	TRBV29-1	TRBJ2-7	CSVGPYSYEQYF	TGCAGCGTTGGTCCTTACAGCTACGAGCAGTACTTC
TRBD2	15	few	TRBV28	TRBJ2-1	CASSLYGSGTNEQFF	TGTGCCAGCAGTTTATACGGGAGCGGGACCAATGAGCAGTTCTTC
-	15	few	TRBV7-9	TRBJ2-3	CASSFGTQGADTQYF	TGTGCCAGCAGCTTCGGGACTCAGGGGGCAGATACGCAGTATTTT
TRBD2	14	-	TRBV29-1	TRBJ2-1	CSGEGLEGRGEQFF	TGCAGCGGAGAGGGACTAGAGGGTCGCGGTGAGCAGTTCTTC
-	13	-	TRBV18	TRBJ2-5	CASSPPTLETQYF	TGTGCCAGCTCACCACCGACTTTGGAGACCCAGTACTTC
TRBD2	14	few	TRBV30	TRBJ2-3	CAWSKREGTDTQYF	TGTGCCTGGAGTAAGCGGGAGGGCACAGATACGCAGTATTTT
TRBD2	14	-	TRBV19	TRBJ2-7	CASSIRRETYEQYF	TGTGCCAGTAGTATCCGGCGGGAGACCTACGAGCAGTACTTC
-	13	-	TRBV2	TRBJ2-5	CASSGQVQETQYF	TGTGCCAGCAGCGGTCAGGTCCAAGAGACCCAGTACTTC
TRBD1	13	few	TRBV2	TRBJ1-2	CASSLWTGYGYTF	TGTGCCAGCAGTCTTTGGACAGGGTATGGCTACACCTTC
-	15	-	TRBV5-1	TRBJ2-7	CASSIGGADGNEQYF	TGCGCCAGCAGCATTGGAGGAGCGGACGGGAACGAGCAGTACTTC
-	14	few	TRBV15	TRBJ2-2	CATSREGAGGELFF	TGTGCCACCAGCAGAGAAGGGGCTGGCGGGGAGCTGTTTTTT
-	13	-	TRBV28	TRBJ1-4	CASRNRVREKLFF	TGTGCCAGCAGGAACAGGGTTCGGGAAAAACTGTTTTTT
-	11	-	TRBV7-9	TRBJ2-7	CASSPADEQYF	TGTGCCAGCAGCCCAGCGGACGAGCAGTACTTC
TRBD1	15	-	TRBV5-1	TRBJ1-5	CASSPGTGERQPQHF	TGCGCCAGCAGCCCCGGGACAGGGGAAAGGCAGCCCCAGCATTTT
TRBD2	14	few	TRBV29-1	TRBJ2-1	CSVDPPSGSNEQFF	TGCAGCGTTGACCCCCCTAGCGGGAGCAATGAGCAGTTCTTC
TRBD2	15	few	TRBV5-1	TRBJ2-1	CASSLWAGGLNEQFF	TGCGCCAGCAGCTTGTGGGCGGGAGGGCTGAATGAGCAGTTCTTC
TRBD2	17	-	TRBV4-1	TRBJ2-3	CASSHIEAGVGTDTQYF	TGCGCCAGCAGCCATATAGAAGCGGGAGTAGGCACAGATACGCAGTATTTT
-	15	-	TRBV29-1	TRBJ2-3	CSVDHLQGGTDTQYF	TGCAGCGTGGACCACCTACAGGGGGGGACAGATACGCAGTATTTT
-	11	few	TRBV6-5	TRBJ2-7	CASKGAYEQYF	TGTGCCAGCAAAGGGGCCTACGAGCAGTACTTC
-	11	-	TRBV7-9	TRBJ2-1	CANNLQDEQFF	TGTGCCAACAACCTTCAGGATGAGCAGTTCTTC
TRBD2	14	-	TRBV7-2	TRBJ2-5	CASSRGGQRGRQYF	TGTGCCAGCAGCCGGGGAGGGCAGCGAGGACGCCAGTACTTC
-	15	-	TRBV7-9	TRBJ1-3	CASSLGASSGNTIYF	TGTGCCAGCAGCTTAGGAGCCTCCTCTGGAAACACCATATATTTT
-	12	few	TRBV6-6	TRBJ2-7	CASSFPGPEQYF	TGTGCCAGCAGTTTTCCAGGGCCCGAGCAGTACTTC
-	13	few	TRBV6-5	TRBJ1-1	CASRIEFDTEAFF	TGTGCCAGCAGGATAGAATTCGACACTGAAGCTTTCTTT
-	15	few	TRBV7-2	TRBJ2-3	CASSRPSVSTDTQYF	TGTGCCAGCAGCCGTCCTAGCGTTAGCACAGATACGCAGTATTTT
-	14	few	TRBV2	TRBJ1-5	CASSPDRNNQPQHF	TGTGCCAGCAGTCCGGACAGAAACAATCAGCCCCAGCATTTT
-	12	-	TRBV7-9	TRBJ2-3	CASSLQQDTQYF	TGTGCCAGCAGCTTACAACAGGATACGCAGTATTTT
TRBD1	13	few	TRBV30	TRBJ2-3	CASDRDYTDTQYF	TGTGCCTCGGACAGGGATTACACAGATACGCAGTATTTT
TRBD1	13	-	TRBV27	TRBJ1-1	CASSWTGGTEAFF	TGTGCCAGCAGCTGGACAGGGGGCACTGAAGCTTTCTTT
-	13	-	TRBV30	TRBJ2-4	CAWSGSAKNIQYF	TGTGCCTGGTCGGGTTCCGCCAAAAACATTCAGTACTTC
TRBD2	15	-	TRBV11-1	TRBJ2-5	CASSTRTSGRETQYF	TGTGCCAGCAGCACCCGGACTAGCGGGAGAGAGACCCAGTACTTC
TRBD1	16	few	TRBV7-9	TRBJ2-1	CASSQKTGSSYNEQFF	TGTGCCAGCAGTCAAAAGACAGGGAGCTCCTACAATGAGCAGTTCTTC
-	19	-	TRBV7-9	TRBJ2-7	CASSLALIRDQTGDYEQYF	TGTGCCAGCAGCTTAGCGCTCATAAGAGATCAGACAGGAGACTACGAGCAGTACTTC
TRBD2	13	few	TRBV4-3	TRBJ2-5	CASSQRESETQYF	TGCGCCAGCAGCCAGCGGGAGTCGGAGACCCAGTACTTC
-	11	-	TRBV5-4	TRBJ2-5	CASSSRETQYF	TGTGCCAGCAGCTCGAGGGAGACCCAGTACTTC
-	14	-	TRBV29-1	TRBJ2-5	CSVALGGRVETQYF	TGCAGCGTTGCTTTGGGGGGTCGTGTCGAGACCCAGTACTTC
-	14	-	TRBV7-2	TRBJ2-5	CASSLERVSETQYF	TGTGCCAGCAGCTTAGAGAGGGTTTCTGAGACCCAGTACTTC
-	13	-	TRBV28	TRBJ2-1	CASSFPGTVEQFF	TGTGCCAGCAGTTTTCCGGGTACGGTTGAGCAGTTCTTC
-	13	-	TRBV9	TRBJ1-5	CASSPGSNQPQHF	TGTGCCAGCAGCCCCGGTAGCAATCAGCCCCAGCATTTT
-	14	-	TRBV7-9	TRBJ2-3	CASSLDKSTDTQYF	TGTGCCAGCAGCTTAGACAAAAGCACAGATACGCAGTATTTT
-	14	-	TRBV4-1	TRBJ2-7	CASSQSYLPYEQYF	TGCGCCAGCAGCCAATCCTACCTGCCCTACGAGCAGTACTTC
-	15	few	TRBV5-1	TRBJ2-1	CASSLMQGTYNEQFF	TGCGCCAGCAGCTTGATGCAGGGAACCTACAATGAGCAGTTCTTC
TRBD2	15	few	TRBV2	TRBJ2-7	CASTKSGLAGDEQYF	TGTGCCAGCACCAAATCAGGACTAGCGGGAGACGAGCAGTACTTC
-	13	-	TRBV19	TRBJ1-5	CASTLSRDQPQHF	TGTGCCAGTACTCTCTCCCGTGATCAGCCCCAGCATTTT
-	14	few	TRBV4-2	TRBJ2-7	CASSQEELYGEQYF	TGTGCCAGCAGCCAAGAAGAACTATATGGCGAGCAGTACTTC
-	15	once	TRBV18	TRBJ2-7	CASSPFRTAFYEQYF	TGTGCCAGCTCACCCTTCCGGACAGCCTTTTACGAGCAGTACTTC
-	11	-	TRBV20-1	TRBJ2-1	CSARDVNEQFF	TGCAGTGCTAGAGATGTAAATGAGCAGTTCTTC